This T cell receptor beta chain was captured by sequencing in a study of cytomegalovirus exposure and HLA in healthy donors. Germline V gene data show CDR1 as MNHEY and CDR2 as SMNVEV (reference sequence). J lost 4 bases, V lost 5 bases, and 5 bases had no gene match. The CDR3 loop spans 14 amino acids. Primers: 60 Vbeta forward and 13 Jbeta reverse. The protocol was immunoSEQ multiplex PCR, while the TCRdb copy is restricted to in-frame clones and leaves out a portion. In all, the sample yields tens of thousands of clones. Sequenced: PBMCs. The rearrangement joins TRBV27 to TRBJ1-1; 9 bases align to TRBD1. The clonotype originates from a male donor in good health and CMV-seronegative. The CDR3 DNA is TGTGCCAGCAGTACGACAGGGGGAGGCACTGAAGCTTTCTTT. Translation gives CASSTTGGGTEAFF.